The 31 T cell receptor beta chains presented below share a single source sample, sequenced in a study of metastatic and nonmetastatic thyroid tumors. Not a single patient had been given any form of treatment at any point before undergoing thyroid surgery. TCRdb re-analyzed the PCR reads through MiXCR. The data hold roughly 55,000 clones, with 15% to 20% observed a single time. The specimen was blood. The receptors originated from a male donor with papillary thyroid cancer or a benign thyroid nodule (not recorded which). Some clones in this sample may be carry-over from other donors' samples.

The V call is TRBV3-1, the J call TRBJ2-5; D is possibly TRBD1 or TRBD2 (6 bases each). From germline, CDR1 is LGHDT and CDR2 YNNKEL (reference sequence). The CDR3 covers 13 residues. Deletions cut 2 bases from V and 7 bases from J, with 11 bases between. CDR3 sequence (DNA): TGTGCCAGCAGCCAACGGGGGCCCGGGACCCAGTACTTC. Its protein product is CASSQRGPGTQYF.

This clone appeared a few times. This may be a read error, as it is one base from a much larger clone. The chain recombines TRBV5-1 with TRBJ2-3; the D gene is possibly TRBD2 (6 bases). Germline CDR1 reads SGHRS; CDR2 reads YFSETQ. There are 17 residues in the CDR3. Trimming cost V 2 bases and J 0 bases, with 16 bases left between them. The CDR3 coding sequence is TGCGCCAGCAGCTTTGGTCGGGCGGGAACTAGCACAGATACGCAGTATTTT. The encoded protein is CASSFGRAGTSTDTQYF.

As regards this clone: This may come from a read error, since a much larger clone is one base off. Other DNA variants within this sample encode the same CDR3. The chain joins TRBV5-6 to TRBJ2-1; D may be TRBD1 (5 bases). The CDR3 is made up of 15 amino acids. V dropped 4 bases and J dropped 10 bases, with 21 bases sitting between them. Germline CDR1 SGHDT, CDR2 YYEEEE. CDR3 residues: CASSLLVGRPGEQFF. The CDR3 DNA sequence: TGTGCCAGCAGCCTCCTGGTGGGGCGGCCTGGCGAGCAGTTCTTC. Filled out from reference TRBV5-6 and TRBJ2-1, the complete variable domain reads DAGVTQSPTHLIKTRGQQVTLRCSPKSGHDTVSWYQQALGQGPQFIFQYYEEEERQRGNFPDRFSGHQFPNYSSELNVNALLLGDSALYLCASSLLVGRPGEQFFGPGTRLTVL.

This clone appeared many times. This chain connects TRBV5-1 to TRBJ2-2; 7 bases line up with TRBD1. The CDR3 has 15 residues. The V gene's germline CDR1 is SGHRS and CDR2 YFSETQ. The J segment lost 2 bases and the V segment lost 2 bases, leaving 3 bases of the junction unmatched. CDR3 coding DNA: TGCGCCAGCAGCTTTACAGGGGCCAACACCGGGGAGCTGTTTTTT. Amino acid sequence: CASSFTGANTGELFF. Full variable domain (missing parts from reference TRBV5-1 and TRBJ2-2): KAGVTQTPRYLIKTRGQQVTLSCSPISGHRSVSWYQQTPGQGLQFLFEYFSETQRNKGNFPGRFSGRQFSNSRSEMNVSTLELGDSALYLCASSFTGANTGELFFGEGSRLTVL.

This clone was detected ten times or more. This rearrangement joins TRBV7-2 to TRBJ1-1; D remains ambiguous. The germline gives CDR1 SGHTA, CDR2 FQGNSA. Trimming removed 1 base from V and 0 bases from J, with 9 bases in between. This CDR3 is built from 15 residues. This CDR3 reads CASSLVGRMNTEAFF. In nucleotides, the CDR3 is TGTGCCAGCAGCTTAGTGGGCCGGATGAACACTGAAGCTTTCTTT.

This clone was seen a handful of times. Since a much larger clone is just one base distant, this may be a read error. The rearrangement joins TRBV5-1 to TRBJ2-2; D is unclear. There are 15 residues in the CDR3. In germline, CDR1 is SGHRS, CDR2 YFSETQ. CDR3 DNA: TGCGCCAGCAACTTGGACGGACCGAACACCGGGGAGCTGTTTTTT. This sequence encodes CASNLDGPNTGELFF.

This clone showed up just a few times. V and J are TRBV5-1 and TRBJ2-7; D may be TRBD1 (5 bases). Germline CDR1 reads SGHRS; CDR2 reads YFSETQ. Trimming stripped 0 bases from V and 4 bases from J, with 11 bases between. This CDR3 region has 14 residues. CDR3 region: CASSLDRWFYEQYF. The CDR3 DNA reads TGCGCCAGCAGCTTGGACAGGTGGTTTTACGAGCAGTACTTC.

Many counts were recorded for this clone. A much larger clonotype is one base distant, so this may be a read error. The chain combines TRBV6-1 with TRBJ1-5; TRBD1 aligns across 9 bases. From germline, CDR1 is MNHNS and CDR2 SASEGT. The CDR3 length is 15 residues. The CDR3: CASRRTGDSDQPQHF. The DNA of the CDR3 is TGTGCCAGCAGGAGGACAGGGGATAGCGATCAGCCCCAGCATTTT.

This clone came up many times. This chain connects TRBV28 to TRBJ2-7; maybe TRBD1 (6 bases). The CDR3 totals 15 residues. Deletions cut 6 bases from V and 2 bases from J, with 17 bases between. The germline V gene encodes CDR1 MDHEN and CDR2 SYDVKM. DNA of the CDR3: TGTGCCAGCAGGCAAGTTCAGGGGATAACCTACGAGCAGTACTTC. Translated, it gives CASRQVQGITYEQYF. Together with reference TRBV28 and TRBJ2-7, the CDR3 gives the full variable domain: DVKVTQSSRYLVKRTGEKVFLECVQDMDHENMFWYRQDPGLGLRLIYFSYDVKMKEKGDIPEGYSVSREKKERFSLILESASTNQTSMYLCASRQVQGITYEQYFGPGTRLTVT.

This clone was detected ten times or more. The V gene is TRBV7-3, the J gene TRBJ2-1; tentatively, D is TRBD1 (6 bases). Germline V gene data show CDR1 as SGHTA and CDR2 as FQGTGA. CDR3 length equals 15 residues. Trimming shortened V by 0 bases and J by 5 bases, and 11 bases separated the two germline ends. The CDR3 protein is CASSLTGGPNNEQFF. CDR3 nucleotide sequence: TGTGCCAGCAGCTTAACAGGGGGACCCAACAATGAGCAGTTCTTC.

The gene calls are TRBV7-8 and TRBJ2-7, with D unresolved. Germline V CDR1 and CDR2: SGHVS, FQNEAQ. The V and J ends lost 0 bases and 3 bases respectively, with 18 bases between them. This CDR3 spans 17 amino acids. CDR3 sequence: CASSLASWSSTRYEQYF. The CDR3 bases are TGTGCCAGCAGCTTAGCGTCCTGGAGTTCAACCCGCTACGAGCAGTACTTC.

The V and J genes are TRBV20-1 and TRBJ2-1; a possible D gene is TRBD1 (5 bases). Between the trimmed V and J ends, which lost 3 bases and 9 bases, there was a span of 18 bases. Germline V gene data show CDR1 as DFQATT and CDR2 as SNEGSKA (reference sequence). The CDR3 is made up of 14 amino acids. The CDR3 is CSARGIGAVFEQFF. Written as DNA, the CDR3 is TGCAGTGCTAGGGGGATAGGGGCGGTGTTTGAGCAGTTCTTC.

This clone was seen a handful of times. An end of the junction does not agree with germline; a read error may underlie this. The chain joins TRBV27 to TRBJ1-2, with D unresolved. CDR1 and CDR2 from the germline V gene are MNHEY and SMNVEV (reference sequence). The CDR3 contains 16 residues. The CDR3 nucleotides read TGTGCCAGCAGTTTATCGAAAGGGTGCGACAACTATTGCTACACCTTC. As protein: CASSLSKGCDNYCYTF.

A few counts support this clone. The sample holds other DNA sequences that translate to the same CDR3. The chain links TRBV28 to TRBJ1-2; D is perhaps TRBD1 (5 bases). The CDR3 runs to 15 residues. V lost 9 bases and J lost 4, with 21 bases in between. From germline, CDR1 is MDHEN and CDR2 SYDVKM. Here the CDR3 reads CASSPGTGGVYGYTF. CDR3 coding DNA: TGTGCCAGTAGTCCCGGAACAGGTGGGGTCTATGGCTACACCTTC.

In its sample, this clone was seen a few times. The chain carries TRBV20-1 and TRBJ2-7; TRBD1 matches 7 bases. V dropped 7 bases and J dropped 5; count of bases not matched to a gene: 11. The germline gives CDR1 DFQATT, CDR2 SNEGSKA (reference sequence). The CDR3 is 13 residues long. The CDR3 sequence: CSVKGQCDHEQYF. In DNA, the CDR3 is TGCAGTGTGAAGGGACAGTGTGATCACGAGCAGTACTTC.

This clone was recorded a few times. A much larger clone lies a single base off, so this may be a read error. This chain joins TRBV7-2 and TRBJ2-5; D unresolved. CDR3 length: 13 residues. With 6 bases removed from V and 0 bases from J, the gap between germline ends came to 8 bases. Germline V gives CDR1 SGHTA, CDR2 FQGNSA. CDR3 nucleotides: TGTGCCAGCAGGCTAGAGGACCAAGAGACCCAGTACTTC. Amino acids: CASRLEDQETQYF.

This clone was detected many times. The genes are TRBV7-2 and TRBJ2-1, with a weak D call TRBD1 (5 bases). This CDR3 region has 13 residues. CDR1 is SGHTA, CDR2 FQGNSA, per germline. V was shortened by 2 bases and J by 7 bases, with 9 bases between the two germline ends. The CDR3 DNA reads TGTGCCAGCAGCTTAAGGGGTCGGAATGAGCAGTTCTTC. It is translated as CASSLRGRNEQFF.

This clone was observed a few times. Germline and junction disagree at one end, which may indicate a read error. The CDR3 spells CASSPLATGRNTETFF. CDR3 nucleotide sequence: TGTGCCAGCAGTCCCCTAGCGACAGGGAGGAACACTGAAACTTTCTTT. The V call is TRBV27, the J call TRBJ1-1, with 7 bases fitting TRBD1. The CDR3 runs 16 residues. Germline V lookup: CDR1 MNHEY, CDR2 SMNVEV (reference sequence).

This clone was counted ten times or more. CDR3 residues: CASRTGGGTDTQYF. CDR3 nucleotides: TGTGCCAGCAGGACCGGGGGAGGCACAGATACGCAGTATTTT. The genes are TRBV2 and TRBJ2-3; D may be TRBD2 (6 bases). The V gene lost 6 bases and the J gene lost 1 base, with 11 bases spanning the gap. Germline V gene lookup returns CDR1 SNHLY and CDR2 FYNNEI. CDR3 length: 14 residues.

This clone was seen many times. V gene TRBV19 combines with J gene TRBJ2-5; either TRBD1 or TRBD2 may fit D (5 bases each). The length of the CDR3 is 17 residues. Germline V gives CDR1 LNHDA, CDR2 SQIVND (reference sequence). The V and J ends lost 3 bases and 2 bases respectively, with 19 bases between them. This CDR3 reads CASSMRGAAILQETQYF. Here the CDR3 DNA reads TGTGCCAGTAGTATGAGAGGGGCCGCCATCCTACAAGAGACCCAGTACTTC. Supplemented by reference TRBV19 and TRBJ2-5, the full variable domain reads DGGITQSPKYLFRKEGQNVTLSCEQNLNHDAMYWYRQDPGQGLRLIYYSQIVNDFQKGDIAEGYSVSREKKESFPLTVTSAQKNPTAFYLCASSMRGAAILQETQYFGPGTRLLVL.

This clone was recorded many times. CDR3 nucleotides: TGCGCCAGCAGCGTGGACAGGGGAGATAACTATGGCTACACCTTC. Translated, it gives CASSVDRGDNYGYTF. The J gene is TRBJ1-2, the V gene TRBV5-1, with 9 bases lining up with TRBD1. The CDR3 extends over 15 amino acids. With V trimmed by 4 bases and J by 1 base, 5 bases remained unmatched. The germline V gene has CDR1 SGHRS and CDR2 YFSETQ.

At least ten counts were recorded for this clone. The rearrangement links TRBV28 to TRBJ2-7; TRBD2 is a possible D gene (5 bases). Germline lookup yields CDR1 MDHEN and CDR2 SYDVKM. This CDR3 has 15 amino acids. The V and J ends lost 0 bases and 6 bases respectively, with 15 bases between them. The CDR3 nucleotides are TGTGCCAGCAGTTTATGGCCACACCGAGGGATCGAGCAGTACTTC. It is translated as CASSLWPHRGIEQYF. Full variable domain (rest looked up from reference TRBV28 and TRBJ2-7): DVKVTQSSRYLVKRTGEKVFLECVQDMDHENMFWYRQDPGLGLRLIYFSYDVKMKEKGDIPEGYSVSREKKERFSLILESASTNQTSMYLCASSLWPHRGIEQYFGPGTRLTVT.

This clone was seen many times. This sequence joins TRBV6-1 and TRBJ2-5; 7 bases align to TRBD1. Losses at the gene ends were 6 bases for V and 0 bases for J; bases not matched to a gene: 10. Germline assignment: CDR1 MNHNS and CDR2 SASEGT. The CDR3 spans 16 residues. This CDR3 reads CASRILDRVYQETQYF. DNA for the CDR3: TGTGCCAGCAGGATATTAGACAGGGTGTACCAAGAGACCCAGTACTTC.

This clone was counted many times. The genes are TRBV5-1 and TRBJ1-5; 7 bases align to TRBD1. J was trimmed by 2 bases and V by 0 bases; bases with no gene match: 2. Germline CDR1 reads SGHRS; CDR2 reads YFSETQ. The CDR3 extends over 15 amino acids. As DNA, the CDR3 is TGCGCCAGCAGCTTGGGAAGGGGGCGCAATCAGCCCCAGCATTTT. Protein: CASSLGRGRNQPQHF. Complete variable domain (other parts from reference TRBV5-1 and TRBJ1-5): KAGVTQTPRYLIKTRGQQVTLSCSPISGHRSVSWYQQTPGQGLQFLFEYFSETQRNKGNFPGRFSGRQFSNSRSEMNVSTLELGDSALYLCASSLGRGRNQPQHFGDGTRLSIL.

This clone was recorded at least ten times. The chain employs TRBV19 and TRBJ1-5; a weak D match, TRBD1 (5 bases). The germline V gene encodes CDR1 LNHDA and CDR2 SQIVND (reference sequence). The length of the CDR3 is 16 residues. The V end was cut by 6 bases, the J end by 4 bases, with 19 bases between. The CDR3 loop reads CASSPRAGAGNQPQHF. For the CDR3, the DNA is TGTGCCAGTAGCCCACGGGCCGGGGCTGGGAATCAGCCCCAGCATTTT. Combining the CDR3 with reference TRBV19 and TRBJ1-5 gives the whole variable domain DGGITQSPKYLFRKEGQNVTLSCEQNLNHDAMYWYRQDPGQGLRLIYYSQIVNDFQKGDIAEGYSVSREKKESFPLTVTSAQKNPTAFYLCASSPRAGAGNQPQHFGDGTRLSIL.

The chain carries TRBV20-1 and TRBJ2-5; 9 bases match TRBD2. The V and J ends lost 4 bases and 2 bases, in that order; junction bases with no gene match: 5. The CDR3 runs to 14 residues. Germline-derived CDR1 and CDR2 are DFQATT and SNEGSKA (reference sequence). CDR3 sequence: CSAKVAGAQETQYF. The CDR3 DNA reads TGCAGTGCTAAGGTAGCGGGAGCACAAGAGACCCAGTACTTC.

This clone was counted ten times or more. The chain employs TRBV14 and TRBJ2-5, with D uncertain. Germline V gene sequence: CDR1 SGHDN, CDR2 FVKESK. CDR3 length: 15 amino acids. V dropped 3 bases and J dropped 4 bases, with 15 bases sitting between them. The DNA for the CDR3 is TGTGCCAGCAGCCATGTAAGCCGGCGAAGAGAGACCCAGTACTTC. It is translated as CASSHVSRRRETQYF.

The rearrangement uses TRBV20-1 and TRBJ2-2; TRBD1 might be the D (6 bases). The CDR3 sequence is 14 residues long. Germline-derived CDR1 and CDR2 are DFQATT and SNEGSKA (reference sequence). Trimming shortened V by 6 bases and J by 5 bases, and 16 bases separated the two germline ends. Here the CDR3 DNA reads TGCAGTGCCAGAATGGGACATATAACCGGGGAGCTGTTTTTT. Its protein is CSARMGHITGELFF.

In its sample, this clone is medium-sized (0.01 to 0.1%). The CDR3, as DNA: TGTGCCAGCACGGTCCAGGACTCGTCGTACGAGCAGTACTTC. It specifies CASTVQDSSYEQYF. The rearrangement joins TRBV6-1 to TRBJ2-7; possible D gene TRBD2, 5 bases. V was cut by 7 bases and J by 4 bases, with 17 bases left in between. The CDR3 is made up of 14 amino acids. The V gene's germline CDR1 is MNHNS and CDR2 SASEGT.

This clone showed up many times. This chain uses TRBV20-1 with TRBJ2-6; 7 positions agree with TRBD1. Germline-derived CDR1 and CDR2 are DFQATT and SNEGSKA (reference sequence). The CDR3 loop spans 18 amino acids. Trimming cost V 1 base and J 0 bases; bases outside gene matches: 9. The DNA for the CDR3 is TGCAGTGCTAGAGGCCCGGACAGGCCCTACTCTGGGGCCAACGTCCTGACTTTC. This sequence encodes CSARGPDRPYSGANVLTF.

Concerning this clone itself: This may arise from a read error, as a much more abundant clone is one base away. The sample holds other DNA sequences that translate to the same CDR3. CDR3 amino acids: CASSLAGGQLNTEAFF. For the CDR3, the DNA is TGCGCCAGCAGCTTGGCAGGTGGCCAGCTGAACACTGAAGCTTTCTTT. This chain joins TRBV5-1 and TRBJ1-1; unclear D gene. Per the germline V gene, CDR1 is SGHRS and CDR2 is YFSETQ. The V end was cut by 0 bases, the J end by 0 bases, with 12 bases between. This CDR3 is 16 amino acids long.